These T cell receptor beta chains were read from a single sample in a study of CD8 T cells in ankylosing spondylitis. TCRdb fed the 5' RACE reads into MiXCR, producing one record per CDR3 protein. Of around 25,000 distinct CDR3 sequences listed, roughly 2.4% are singletons. Source material: blood, either unsorted or a sorted T cell fraction (not recorded which). These receptors all come from a female donor with ankylosing spondylitis or in good health (not recorded which). CDR3s include the opening cysteine and the closing phenylalanine or tryptophan. The order of the fields is V gene, D gene, clone size, J gene, CDR3 DNA, CDR3 protein. The D gene is left open where the match is weak. The size entry is marked missing in some rows and otherwise reads once, few, many or a size class.

>TRBV9|TRBD2|many|TRBJ2-1
TGTGCCAGCAGCGTAGTGGGAGGGGCGTATGAGCAGTTCTTC
CASSVVGGAYEQFF
>TRBV9|TRBD2|many|TRBJ2-5
TGTGCCAGCAGCGTGGGACTAGCGGGGGGTAACCAAGAGACCCAGTACTTC
CASSVGLAGGNQETQYF
>TRBV9|NA|many|TRBJ1-1
TGTGCCAGCAGCGTAGAATCGACTGAAGCTTTCTTT
CASSVESTEAFF
>TRBV9|TRBD1|many|TRBJ1-1
TGTGCCAGCAGCCTTTCGGGACAGGCGAACACTGAAGCTTTCTTT
CASSLSGQANTEAFF
>TRBV9|TRBD1|many|TRBJ2-3
TGTGCCAGCAGCCCACGAACAGGGGTTGCGACAGATACGCAGTATTTT
CASSPRTGVATDTQYF
>TRBV9|NA|many|TRBJ2-2
TGTGCCAGCAGCGTATCTAGCCAGGGGGGCAGCACCGGGGAGCTGTTTTTT
CASSVSSQGGSTGELFF
>TRBV9|NA|many|TRBJ2-3
TGTGCCAGCAGCGTACTTCTCTCCCCAAACGGGATTGATACGCAGTATTTT
CASSVLLSPNGIDTQYF
>TRBV9|NA|many|TRBJ2-7
TGTGCCAGCAGCGTAGCCGGGGGGCGCGGATACGAGCAGTACTTC
CASSVAGGRGYEQYF
>TRBV9|TRBD1|many|TRBJ2-7
TGTGCCAGCAGCGTAGCGGGACAGGGTTACTACGAGCAGTACTTC
CASSVAGQGYYEQYF
>TRBV9|NA|many|TRBJ2-7
TGTGCCAGCAGCCCCGCTACCAGAGGCTACGAGCAGTACTTC
CASSPATRGYEQYF
>TRBV9|NA|many|TRBJ2-7
TGTGCCAGCAGCGTAGGGGGGATAATATACGAGCAGTACTTC
CASSVGGIIYEQYF
>TRBV9|TRBD2|many|TRBJ2-6
TGTGCCAGCAGCGTAGATGGTCTAGCGGCCTTTCCTGGGGCCAACGTCCTGACTTTC
CASSVDGLAAFPGANVLTF
>TRBV9|NA|many|TRBJ1-6
TGTGCCAGCAGCGTAGGGGAACAGTATAATTCACCCCTCCACTTT
CASSVGEQYNSPLHF
>TRBV9|NA|many|TRBJ1-6
TGTGCCAGCAGCGCCGGTATGGGGGTGAATAATTCACCCCTCCACTTT
CASSAGMGVNNSPLHF
>TRBV9|TRBD1|many|TRBJ2-7
TGTGCCAGCAGCAAACGACAGGGGGGCTACGAGCAGTACTTC
CASSKRQGGYEQYF
>TRBV9|TRBD2|many|TRBJ2-3
TGTGCCAGCAGCGTAGCCGGCCTAGCGGGGCTCACAGATACGCAGTATTTT
CASSVAGLAGLTDTQYF
>TRBV9|TRBD2|many|TRBJ2-7
TGTGCCAGCAGCGTAGTTGGCGGGAGTAATGTCATCGAGCAGTACTTC
CASSVVGGSNVIEQYF
>TRBV9|TRBD1|many|TRBJ2-7
TGTGCCAGCAGCGCCATGGGGACAGGGAGCTCCTACGAGCAGTACTTC
CASSAMGTGSSYEQYF
>TRBV9|TRBD1|many|TRBJ2-3
TGTGCCAGCAGCTCGACAGGGAGTCAGGGCGATACGCAGTATTTT
CASSSTGSQGDTQYF
>TRBV30|TRBD2|few|TRBJ2-3
TGTGCCTGGAGCGGACTAGCGGTAGGGGGGCAGTATTTT
CAWSGLAVGGQYF
>TRBV9|NA|many|TRBJ2-5
TGTGCCAGCAGCGTAGGCCCCGGGACCCTTATGGAGACCCAGTACTTC
CASSVGPGTLMETQYF
>TRBV9|TRBD1|many|TRBJ1-2
TGTGCCAGCAGCGCGACAGGGGTACATGGCTACACCTTC
CASSATGVHGYTF
>TRBV9|TRBD2|many|TRBJ2-3
TGTGCCAGCAGCGTAAGGACTAGCGGGAGCAGCACAGATACGCAGTATTTT
CASSVRTSGSSTDTQYF
>TRBV9|NA|many|TRBJ2-1
TGTGCCAGCAGCGTAGATGAGCCCTCCTACAATGAGCAGTTCTTC
CASSVDEPSYNEQFF
>TRBV9|NA|many|TRBJ2-1
TGTGCCAGCAGCGGGCATAACAATGAGCAGTTCTTC
CASSGHNNEQFF
>TRBV9|NA|many|TRBJ2-2
TGTGCCAGCAGCGTAGGGGGATCCGGGGAGCTGTTTTTT
CASSVGGSGELFF
>TRBV9|TRBD2|many|TRBJ2-1
TGTGCCAGCGGCTGGACTAGCGGGAGCAATGAGCAGTTCTTC
CASGWTSGSNEQFF
>TRBV9|NA|many|TRBJ2-1
TGTGCCAGCAGCGCCCCCCGCGGGGATTACTCCTACAATGAGCAGTTCTTC
CASSAPRGDYSYNEQFF
>TRBV9|NA|many|TRBJ2-1
TGTGCCAGCAGCGTAGCCCCCCAGACAGGGCGGGGGAATGAGCAGTTCTTC
CASSVAPQTGRGNEQFF
>TRBV9|NA|many|TRBJ1-6
TGTGCCAGCAGCGCCTCTCTGTCCTTACCGGATTCACCCCTCCACTTT
CASSASLSLPDSPLHF
>TRBV9|TRBD1|many|TRBJ2-2
TGTGCCAGCAGCGTACAGGGGGCGCAAAACACCGGGGAGCTGTTTTTT
CASSVQGAQNTGELFF
>TRBV9|NA|many|TRBJ2-2
TGTGCCAGCAGCGTATCGACTTTAACCGGGGAGCTGTTTTTT
CASSVSTLTGELFF
>TRBV9|NA|many|TRBJ2-1
TGTGCCAGCAGCGTAGATGGGGGATGGATTATCAATGAGCAGTTCTTC
CASSVDGGWIINEQFF
>TRBV9|NA|many|TRBJ2-5
TGTGCCAGCAGCGTAGGGTTCTGGAGGGGGGAAGAGACCCAGTACTTC
CASSVGFWRGEETQYF
>TRBV9|NA|many|TRBJ2-1
TGTGCCAGCAGCCCCCTAGTAAGCAATGAGCAGTTCTTC
CASSPLVSNEQFF
>TRBV9|NA|many|TRBJ1-5
TGTGCCAGCAGCGTAGACGTCAACAATCAGCCCCAGCATTTT
CASSVDVNNQPQHF
>TRBV9|NA|many|TRBJ1-4
TGTGCCAGCAGCGGTGCAACTAATGAAAAACTGTTTTTT
CASSGATNEKLFF
>TRBV9|TRBD1|medium-sized|TRBJ2-2
TGTGCCAGCAGCGTAACCGGGACAGCGAACACCGGGGAGCTGTTTTTT
CASSVTGTANTGELFF
>TRBV9|TRBD1|many|TRBJ2-7
TGTGCCAGCAGCGTAGGTTGGACAGGGAGGTACGAGCAGTACTTC
CASSVGWTGRYEQYF
>TRBV9|TRBD1|many|TRBJ2-7
TGTGCCAGCAGCCCACGGGACAGGGCTGACGAGCAGTACTTC
CASSPRDRADEQYF
>TRBV9|TRBD1|many|TRBJ2-1
TGTGCCAGCAGCGGCGCCGGGACAGGGGCTTTTGAGCAGTTCTTC
CASSGAGTGAFEQFF
>TRBV9|TRBD1|many|TRBJ1-1
TGTGCCAGCAGCCCCGGACAGGGGGGGAACACTGAAGCTTTCTTT
CASSPGQGGNTEAFF
>TRBV9|NA|NA|TRBJ1-1
TGTGCCAGCAGCGTAGATGGGCAGTCGAACACTGAAGCTTTCTTT
CASSVDGQSNTEAFF
>TRBV9|NA|many|TRBJ2-5
TGTGCCAGCAGCCCAACTCCCGGGGGCCAAGAGACCCAGTACTTC
CASSPTPGGQETQYF
>TRBV9|TRBD1|many|TRBJ2-2
TGTGCCAGCAGCGTGACCTCGGGACAGACGAACACCGGGGAGCTGTTTTTT
CASSVTSGQTNTGELFF
>TRBV9|NA|NA|TRBJ2-3
TGTGCCAGCAGCGTATCAGCGGTTAGCACAGATACGCAGTATTTT
CASSVSAVSTDTQYF
>TRBV9|TRBD2|many|TRBJ2-1
TGTGCCAGCAGCCCGAGGGGACTAGCGGGATCAAATCGCGCAAACGACAATGAGCAGTTCTTC
CASSPRGLAGSNRANDNEQFF
>TRBV9|TRBD1|many|TRBJ2-5
TGTGCCAGCAGCCGAAGGACAGGGGCGCAAGAGACCCAGTACTTC
CASSRRTGAQETQYF
>TRBV9|TRBD2|many|TRBJ2-5
TGTGCCAGCAGCCTGGGCACTAGCGGGATTCAAGAGACCCAGTACTTC
CASSLGTSGIQETQYF
>TRBV9|NA|many|TRBJ2-2
TGTGCCAGCAGCGTCCTTCAGAACACCGGGGAGCTGTTTTTT
CASSVLQNTGELFF
>TRBV9|NA|few|TRBJ1-5
TGTGCCAGCTCGATAGGGGGGAGCAATCAGCCCCAGCATTTT
CASSIGGSNQPQHF